Presented here are 13 T cell receptor beta chains from one specimen sequenced in a study of blood T cell repertoires in COVID-19 (TCRdb year 2020). Preparation of the library involved the immunoSEQ multiplex PCR assay. The immuneACCESS repertoire file appears here via TCRdb, limited to in-frame rearrangements. These files lack a portion of the clones; in checked studies, under half of the deficit traces to unresolved V genes, and the cause of the others is not known. This sample gives about 160,000 clones in total; approximately 84% of them show up just once. The top ten clones comprise 20% to 25% of the sample. Sequenced input: peripheral blood. All receptors derive from a woman older than 75 with acute or convalescent COVID-19.

This sequence joins TRBV12-3 or TRBV12-4 and TRBJ1-1; no firm D call. The CDR3 runs to 13 residues. The V and J ends lost 5 bases and 1 base respectively, with 8 bases between them. CDR3 sequence (DNA): TGTGCCAGCAGTCGTACACAGAACACTGAAGCTTTCTTT. This translates into CASSRTQNTEAFF.

The rearrangement joins TRBV10-3 to TRBJ2-1, with TRBD2 identical over 13 bases. This CDR3 is 16 amino acids long. The germline V gene encodes CDR1 ENHRY and CDR2 SYGVKD. V was clipped by 6 bases and J by 8 bases; unmatched bases: 10. CDR3 region: CAIRPWTSGRIDEQFF. The CDR3, as DNA: TGTGCCATCAGACCGTGGACTAGCGGGAGAATTGATGAGCAGTTCTTC.

The chain uses TRBV7-8 and TRBJ1-2; maybe TRBD1 (6 bases). The germline CDR1 and CDR2 sequences are SGHVS and FQNEAQ. The germline V and J ends were trimmed by 5 bases and 4 bases, with 11 bases remaining between them. The CDR3 has 13 residues. The DNA of the CDR3 is TGTGCCAGCAGCAATCAGGGGAGCTATGGCTACACCTTC. Residues: CASSNQGSYGYTF.

The V and J genes are TRBV11-3 and TRBJ1-1; a weak D match, TRBD1 (5 bases). Germline V gene lookup returns CDR1 SGHNT and CDR2 YENEEA. There are 15 residues in the CDR3. V gave up 5 bases and J gave up 3 bases, with 16 bases separating them. CDR3 bases: TGTGCCAGCAGCCACGGTAGGGGAGGGGACACTGAAGCTTTCTTT. It encodes CASSHGRGGDTEAFF.

Remarks on this clone: This specimen includes other DNA sequences encoding the same CDR3. The chain carries TRBV15 and TRBJ2-1; D is uncertain. Germline loops: CDR1 LNHNV, CDR2 YYDKDF (reference sequence). The V gene lost 2 bases and the J gene lost 4 bases, with 3 bases spanning the gap. CDR3 size: 12 residues. The CDR3 DNA reads TGTGCCACCAGCAGACGTTACAATGAGCAGTTCTTC. Amino acid sequence: CATSRRYNEQFF.

The chain couples TRBV7-9 to TRBJ1-2; D ambiguous. From germline, CDR1 is SEHNR and CDR2 FQNEAQ (reference sequence). This CDR3 spans 13 amino acids. The V and J ends lost 5 bases and 4 bases respectively, with 11 bases between them. This CDR3 is CASSLELLYGYTF. DNA for the CDR3: TGTGCCAGCAGCCTGGAGCTCCTCTATGGCTACACCTTC.

The chain has TRBV6-5 and TRBJ1-1; the match to TRBD1 covers 9 bases. The CDR3 contains 13 residues. The V gene's germline CDR1 is MNHEY and CDR2 SVGAGI. Unmatched junction bases numbered 7, after V lost 6 bases and J lost 8 bases. CDR3 region: CASRDRGYGEAFF. The CDR3 nucleotides are TGTGCCAGCAGGGACAGGGGCTACGGGGAAGCTTTCTTT.

The J gene is TRBJ1-2, the V gene TRBV5-1; tentatively, D is TRBD1 (5 bases). The CDR3 contains 14 residues. The V gene's germline CDR1 is SGHRS and CDR2 YFSETQ. V was shortened by 0 bases and J by 6 bases, with 12 bases between the two germline ends. Written as DNA, the CDR3 is TGCGCCAGCAGCTTGGCCAGCAGGGAACATGGCTACACCTTC. Its translation: CASSLASREHGYTF.

The chain couples TRBV10-3 to TRBJ2-1, with 10 bases fitting TRBD2. The CDR3 totals 15 residues. Germline CDR1 is ENHRY and CDR2 is SYGVKD. Losses at the gene ends were 6 bases for V and 5 bases for J; bases not matched to a gene: 7. As DNA, the CDR3 is TGTGCCATCAGGGGGACTAGCGAAAGAGACAATGAGCAGTTCTTC. Translation gives CAIRGTSERDNEQFF.

A remark on this clone: This sample also contains other DNA sequences that code for the same CDR3. V is TRBV7-9 and J is TRBJ2-3, with 10 bases that match TRBD2. Losses at the gene ends were 3 bases for V and 5 bases for J; bases not matched to a gene: 2. The CDR3 is made up of 14 amino acids. From germline, CDR1 is SEHNR and CDR2 FQNEAQ (reference sequence). CDR3 in amino acids: CASSFQREGDTQYF. CDR3 DNA sequence: TGTGCCAGCAGCTTCCAGCGGGAGGGAGATACGCAGTATTTT.

The chain couples TRBV5-1 to TRBJ2-6, with D tentatively TRBD1 (5 bases). Trimming cost V 3 bases and J 0 bases, with 16 bases left between them. The CDR3 loop spans 18 amino acids. Germline CDR1 reads SGHRS; CDR2 reads YFSETQ. The chain's CDR3 is CASSSQVLSRSGANVLTF. The CDR3 DNA follows: TGCGCCAGCAGCTCACAGGTTCTATCCCGCTCTGGGGCCAACGTCCTGACTTTC.

The V gene is TRBV2, the J gene TRBJ1-5; no definite D call. CDR1 and CDR2 (germline): SNHLY, FYNNEI. V was clipped by 8 bases and J by 3 bases, with 17 bases between them. This CDR3 comprises 15 residues. Here the CDR3 DNA reads TGTGCCAGCTCGAAAGAGGTGTCGGCCAATCAGCCCCAGCATTTT. It codes for CASSKEVSANQPQHF.

This CDR3 is CASDSGRFGEQFF. As DNA, the CDR3 is TGCGCCAGTGATAGCGGGAGGTTTGGTGAGCAGTTCTTC. The genes are TRBV4-1 and TRBJ2-1; 10 nucleotides line up with TRBD2. Germline V lookup: CDR1 MGHRA, CDR2 YSYEKL. V was pared by 9 bases and J by 9 bases, with 8 bases of the junction left unmatched. The CDR3 runs 13 residues.